This TCR beta chain comes out of a study of tumor-infiltrating lymphocytes in oesophageal squamous cell carcinoma. A single record per CDR3 protein comes from TCRdb applying MiXCR to the PCR reads. Of 15,000 to 20,000 distinct CDR3 sequences listed, roughly 40% were seen once; the top ten hold 18%. This CDR3 has 16 amino acids. Trimming took 1 base from V and 4 from J, leaving 16 bases between them. Per germline, CDR1 SGHTA and CDR2 FQGNSA. Input material: normal esophageal tissue next to the tumor. This chain connects TRBV7-2 to TRBJ1-2; a weak D match, TRBD1 (5 bases). This clonotype was obtained from a female donor with esophageal squamous cell carcinoma. CDR3 DNA sequence: TGTGCCAGCAGCTTAGAGGGCAGGGCGGGTGGCTATGGCTACACCTTC. Its translation: CASSLEGRAGGYGYTF. The full variable domain, its missing parts supplied by reference TRBV7-2 and TRBJ1-2, is GAGVSQSPSNKVTEKGKDVELRCDPISGHTALYWYRQSLGQGLEFLIYFQGNSAPDKSGLPSDRFSAERTGGSVSTLTIQRTQQEDSAVYLCASSLEGRAGGYGYTFGSGTRLTVV.